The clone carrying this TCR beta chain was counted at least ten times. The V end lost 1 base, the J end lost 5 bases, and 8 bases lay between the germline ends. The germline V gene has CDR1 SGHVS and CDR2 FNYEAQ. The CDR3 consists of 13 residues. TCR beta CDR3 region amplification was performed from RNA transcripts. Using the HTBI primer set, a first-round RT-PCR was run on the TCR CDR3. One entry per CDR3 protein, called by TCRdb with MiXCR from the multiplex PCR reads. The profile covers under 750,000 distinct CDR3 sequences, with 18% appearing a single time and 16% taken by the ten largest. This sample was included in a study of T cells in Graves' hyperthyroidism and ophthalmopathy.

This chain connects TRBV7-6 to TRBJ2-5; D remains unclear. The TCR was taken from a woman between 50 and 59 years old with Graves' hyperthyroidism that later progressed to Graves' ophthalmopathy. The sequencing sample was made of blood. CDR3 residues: CASSLGGTETQYF. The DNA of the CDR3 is TGTGCCAGCAGCTTAGGGGGAACGGAGACCCAGTACTTC.